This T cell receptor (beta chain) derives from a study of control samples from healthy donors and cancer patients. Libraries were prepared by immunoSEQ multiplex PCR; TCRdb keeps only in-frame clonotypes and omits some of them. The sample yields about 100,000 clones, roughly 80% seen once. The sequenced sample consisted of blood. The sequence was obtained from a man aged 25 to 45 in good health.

CDR3 protein: CASSLVHTDTQYF. The CDR3 DNA follows: TGTGCCAGCAGCTTAGTTCATACAGATACGCAGTATTTT. The chain recombines TRBV11-1 with TRBJ2-3; D ambiguous. V lost 1 base to trimming and J lost 3 bases, with 5 bases between them. Looked up from germline, CDR1 is SGHAT and CDR2 is FQDESV (reference sequence). This CDR3 is built from 13 residues.